This paragraph covers one T cell receptor beta chain sequence. This sample was included in a study of control samples from healthy donors and cancer patients. The table came from immunoSEQ multiplex PCR; TCRdb's copy has only in-frame clones and leaves some out. The table records about 12,000 clones, roughly 90% of them present only once. Sequencing was performed on formalin-fixed, paraffin-embedded tissue. This clonotype originated in a male donor with melanoma.

CDR3 sequence: CASSLGTYGYTF. In nucleotides, the CDR3 is TGTGCCAGCAGCTTGGGGACCTATGGCTACACCTTC. V usage is TRBV5-8 and J usage is TRBJ1-2, with D uncertain. CDR3 length: 12 residues. V gave up 0 bases and J gave up 4 bases, with 4 bases separating them. CDR1 is SGHTS, CDR2 YDEGEE, per germline.